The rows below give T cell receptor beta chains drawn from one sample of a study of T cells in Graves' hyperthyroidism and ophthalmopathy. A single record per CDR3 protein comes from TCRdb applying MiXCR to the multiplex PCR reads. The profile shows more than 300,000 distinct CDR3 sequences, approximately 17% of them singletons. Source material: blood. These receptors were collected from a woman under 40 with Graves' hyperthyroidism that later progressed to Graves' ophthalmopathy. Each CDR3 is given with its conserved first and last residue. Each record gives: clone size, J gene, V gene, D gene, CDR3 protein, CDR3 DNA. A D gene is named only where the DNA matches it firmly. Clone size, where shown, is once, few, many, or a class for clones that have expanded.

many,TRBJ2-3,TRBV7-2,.,CASSLERTLASTDTQYF,TGTGCCAGCAGCTTAGAACGTACCCTAGCGAGCACAGATACGCAGTATTTT
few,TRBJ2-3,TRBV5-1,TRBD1,CASSLVGQGASTDTQYF,TGCGCCAGCAGCTTGGTAGGGCAGGGGGCGAGCACAGATACGCAGTATTTT
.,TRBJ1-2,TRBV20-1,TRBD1,CSAPGQGRAYGYTF,TGCAGTGCCCCCGGACAGGGGCGAGCCTATGGCTACACCTTC
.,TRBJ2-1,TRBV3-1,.,CASSHGGYNEQFF,TGTGCCAGCAGCCACGGCGGGTACAATGAGCAGTTCTTC
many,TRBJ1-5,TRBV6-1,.,CASAEYSNQPQHF,TGTGCCAGCGCAGAGTATAGCAATCAGCCCCAGCATTTT
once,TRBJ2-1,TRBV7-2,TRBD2,CASSLLAGTRNEQFF,TGTGCCAGCAGCTTATTAGCGGGAACGCGCAATGAGCAGTTCTTC
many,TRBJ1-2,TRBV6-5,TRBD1,CASSYSILPGGYGGYTF,TGTGCCAGCAGTTACTCGATTCTTCCAGGGGGATATGGTGGCTACACCTTC
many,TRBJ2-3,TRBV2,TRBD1,CASSDESGQGWSDTQYF,TGTGCCAGCAGTGATGAATCCGGACAGGGGTGGTCAGATACGCAGTATTTT
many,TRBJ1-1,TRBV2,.,CASSDLGTTEAFF,TGTGCCAGCAGTGATCTAGGAACAACTGAAGCTTTCTTT
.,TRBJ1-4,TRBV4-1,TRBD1,CASSRWDRGFGANEKLFF,TGCGCCAGCAGCCGTTGGGACAGGGGGTTCGGAGCTAATGAAAAACTGTTTTTT
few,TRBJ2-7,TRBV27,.,CASSLRVAYEQYF,TGTGCCAGCAGTTTACGCGTAGCCTACGAGCAGTACTTC
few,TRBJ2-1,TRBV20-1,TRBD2,CSARRGGSYIHEQFF,TGCAGTGCTAGGAGGGGCGGGAGTTATATCCATGAGCAGTTCTTC
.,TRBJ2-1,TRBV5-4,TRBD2,CASSISGAYNEQFF,TGTGCCAGCAGCATTAGCGGGGCCTACAATGAGCAGTTCTTC
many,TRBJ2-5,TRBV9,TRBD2,CASSVLAGGGETQYF,TGTGCCAGCAGCGTCTTAGCGGGGGGTGGGGAGACCCAGTACTTC
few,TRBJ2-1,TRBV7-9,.,CASSLVPGAYNEQFF,TGTGCCAGCAGCTTAGTACCGGGGGCCTACAATGAGCAGTTCTTC
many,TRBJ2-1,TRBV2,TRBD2,CASSAETSGGNEQFF,TGTGCCAGCAGTGCCGAAACTAGCGGGGGCAATGAGCAGTTCTTC
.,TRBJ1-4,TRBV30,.,CSWRGRGGLSEKLFF,TGTTCCTGGAGGGGAAGGGGCGGCCTTAGTGAAAAACTGTTTTTT
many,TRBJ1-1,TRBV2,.,CASRTVNTEAFF,TGTGCCAGCAGGACAGTGAACACTGAAGCTTTCTTT
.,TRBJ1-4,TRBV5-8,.,CASRSGVTANEKLFF,TGTGCCAGCAGGTCAGGGGTTACGGCTAATGAAAAACTGTTTTTT
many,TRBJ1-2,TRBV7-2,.,CASSLAGGRVNYGYTF,TGTGCCAGCAGCTTAGCCGGGGGCAGGGTCAACTATGGCTACACCTTC
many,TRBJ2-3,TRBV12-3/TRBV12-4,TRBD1,CASSFYLTGGTDTQYF,TGTGCCAGCAGTTTCTACCTGACAGGGGGCACAGATACGCAGTATTTT
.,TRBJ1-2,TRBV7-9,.,CASSPTFGVGFYGYTF,TGTGCCAGCAGCCCGACGTTCGGGGTTGGGTTCTATGGCTACACCTTC
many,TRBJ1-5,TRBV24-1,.,CATSDSRGLDQPQHF,TGTGCCACCAGTGATTCCAGAGGGTTGGATCAGCCCCAGCATTTT
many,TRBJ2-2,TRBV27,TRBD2,CASTLRGGAQLSRMTGELFF,TGTGCCAGCACCCTCCGGGGGGGAGCCCAGCTCTCCCGGATGACCGGGGAGCTGTTTTTT
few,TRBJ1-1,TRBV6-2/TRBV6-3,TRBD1,CASSPTGWPEAFF,TGTGCCAGCAGCCCGACAGGGTGGCCTGAAGCTTTCTTT
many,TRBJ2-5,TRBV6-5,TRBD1,CASSYPGQEETQYF,TGTGCCAGCAGTTACCCGGGACAGGAAGAGACCCAGTACTTC
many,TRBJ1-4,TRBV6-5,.,CASSYSTTATNEKLFF,TGTGCCAGCAGTTACTCGACAACCGCAACTAATGAAAAACTGTTTTTT
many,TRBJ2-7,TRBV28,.,CASSSPVNRYEQYF,TGTGCCAGCAGTTCCCCTGTAAACCGGTACGAGCAGTACTTC
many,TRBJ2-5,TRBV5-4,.,CASSLAGHGRYQETQYF,TGTGCCAGCAGCTTGGCCGGGCATGGGAGGTACCAAGAGACCCAGTACTTC
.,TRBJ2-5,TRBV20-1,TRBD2,CSARLLAGDPRGETQYF,TGCAGTGCTAGGCTACTAGCGGGGGACCCCCGAGGGGAGACCCAGTACTTC
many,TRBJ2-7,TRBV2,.,CASSPLLQGRGEQYF,TGTGCCAGCAGTCCTCTTTTACAGGGTCGAGGCGAGCAGTACTTC
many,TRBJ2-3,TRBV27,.,CASSQTSVPDTQYF,TGTGCCAGCAGCCAGACTAGTGTCCCAGATACGCAGTATTTT
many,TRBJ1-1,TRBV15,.,CATSSPHIIPTGVDTEAFF,TGTGCCACCAGCAGCCCTCACATAATACCGACGGGGGTAGACACTGAAGCTTTCTTT
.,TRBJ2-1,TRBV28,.,CASSFPLDSSYNEQFF,TGTGCCAGCAGTTTCCCCCTCGATAGCTCCTACAATGAGCAGTTCTTC